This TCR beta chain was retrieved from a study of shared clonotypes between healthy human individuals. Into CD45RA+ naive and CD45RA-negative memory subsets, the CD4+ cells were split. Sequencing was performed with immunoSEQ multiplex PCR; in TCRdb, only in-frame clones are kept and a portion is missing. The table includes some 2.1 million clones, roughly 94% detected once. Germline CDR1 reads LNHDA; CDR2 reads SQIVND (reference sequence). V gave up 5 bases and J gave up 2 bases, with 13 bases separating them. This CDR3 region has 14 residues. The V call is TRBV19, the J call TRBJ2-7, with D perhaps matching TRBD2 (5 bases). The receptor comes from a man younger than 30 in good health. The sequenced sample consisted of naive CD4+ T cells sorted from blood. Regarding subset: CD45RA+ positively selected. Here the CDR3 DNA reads TGTGCCAGTAGTTTCACCGACGGGGCCTACGAGCAGTACTTC. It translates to CASSFTDGAYEQYF.